The TCR beta chain under discussion was sequenced for a study of blood T cell repertoires in COVID-19. Study-wide context: Donors in the United States, Italy and Spain gave samples during acute or convalescent COVID-19. Nucleic acid was either cDNA or gDNA, and it came from T cells, B-cell-depleted T cells, or PBMCs.

The length of the CDR3 is 17 residues. Germline CDR1 SGHTA, CDR2 FQGTGA. Trimming removed 6 bases from V and 6 bases from J; junction bases left unmatched: 12. Method: immunoSEQ multiplex PCR; TCRdb's copy keeps in-frame clones and lacks some. The sample yields about 160,000 clones, roughly 90% seen once. Source material: peripheral blood. The source of this sequence is a man between 45 and 60 years old with acute or convalescent COVID-19. The rearrangement links TRBV7-3 to TRBJ2-2; TRBD1 agrees at 11 bases. CDR3 sequence reads: CASSLRPGQGAAGELFF. The CDR3 DNA reads as TGTGCCAGCAGTCTTCGTCCCGGACAGGGGGCCGCCGGGGAGCTGTTTTTT.